Listed below are T cell receptor beta chains from one sample, sequenced in a study of blood T cell repertoires in COVID-19. TCRdb's table, derived via immunoSEQ multiplex PCR, lists solely in-frame clones and lacks some. The sample lists around 100,000 clones; 80% to 90% were seen once. The material sequenced was peripheral blood. Receptors originate from a human donor in a cohort sampled during active COVID-19. The CDR3 runs from the conserved cysteine through the conserved F or W. The D gene is left open where the match is weak. Some rows mark clone size as missing; the rest say once, few, many or name a class of expanded clone.

>TRBJ2-1|NA|TRBV6-2/TRBV6-3|NA
CASSYSGGSYNEQFF
TGTGCCAGCAGTTACTCAGGGGGCTCCTACAATGAGCAGTTCTTC
>TRBJ1-2|NA|TRBV30|NA
CACATGVYGYTF
TGTGCCTGCGCGACAGGCGTCTATGGCTACACCTTC
>TRBJ2-1|NA|TRBV18|NA
CASSPLSQVNNEQFF
TGTGCCAGCTCACCCCTGTCACAGGTGAACAATGAGCAGTTCTTC
>TRBJ1-2|once|TRBV5-1|NA
CASSGTLNYGYTF
TGCGCCAGCAGCGGGACACTAAACTATGGCTACACCTTC
>TRBJ1-5|NA|TRBV20-1|TRBD1
CSAGGDRAYQPQHF
TGCAGTGCTGGTGGGGACAGGGCCTATCAGCCCCAGCATTTT
>TRBJ2-2|NA|TRBV21-1|NA
CASSQAGSGNTGELFF
TGTGCCAGCAGCCAGGCAGGTAGCGGCAACACCGGGGAGCTGTTTTTT
>TRBJ2-7|once|TRBV7-9|TRBD1
CASKGQGLSYEQYF
TGTGCCAGCAAAGGACAGGGCCTCTCCTACGAGCAGTACTTC
>TRBJ2-2|NA|TRBV7-3|TRBD2
CASRLAGGTGELFF
TGTGCCAGCAGACTAGCGGGAGGGACCGGGGAGCTGTTTTTT
>TRBJ1-6|NA|TRBV28|NA
CASSTRVSSYNSPLHF
TGTGCCAGCAGTACCCGAGTGAGCTCCTATAATTCACCCCTCCACTTT
>TRBJ1-1|once|TRBV6-5|TRBD1
CATDRGRNTEAFF
TGTGCCACAGACAGGGGACGGAACACTGAAGCTTTCTTT
>TRBJ2-2|NA|TRBV11-2|NA
CASRPTGNTGELFF
TGTGCCAGCAGACCGACAGGGAACACCGGGGAGCTGTTTTTT
>TRBJ2-4|NA|TRBV2|NA
CASSDRSRAKNIQYF
TGTGCCAGCAGTGACAGGTCGCGAGCCAAAAACATTCAGTACTTC
>TRBJ2-1|NA|TRBV5-6|TRBD1
CASSRDRGYNEQFF
TGTGCCAGCAGCCGGGACAGGGGGTACAATGAGCAGTTCTTC
>TRBJ2-1|NA|TRBV5-1|NA
CASSSGLQGAEQFF
TGCGCCAGCAGCTCGGGCCTTCAAGGGGCTGAGCAGTTCTTC
>TRBJ1-5|few|TRBV5-1|NA
CASSLWGDSNQPQHF
TGCGCCAGCAGCTTGTGGGGAGACAGCAATCAGCCCCAGCATTTT
>TRBJ1-4|NA|TRBV28|TRBD1
CASSSTYRGSNEKLFF
TGTGCCAGCAGCTCTACATACAGGGGTTCTAATGAAAAACTGTTTTTT
>TRBJ1-6|NA|TRBV27|NA
CASSFDGRGGSPLHF
TGTGCCAGCAGTTTCGATGGCAGGGGTGGTTCACCCCTCCACTTT
>TRBJ1-1|NA|TRBV4-1|NA
CASSQVVRDTEAFF
TGCGCCAGCAGCCAAGTCGTCAGGGACACTGAAGCTTTCTTT
>TRBJ2-2|NA|TRBV19|NA
CASSISNENTGELFF
TGTGCCAGTAGTATTAGCAATGAGAACACCGGGGAGCTGTTTTTT
>TRBJ2-3|once|TRBV7-9|NA
CASSYPGAPDTQYF
TGTGCCAGCAGCTACCCGGGAGCCCCAGATACGCAGTATTTT
>TRBJ2-5|few|TRBV7-9|NA
CASSAEGETQYF
TGTGCCAGCAGCGCGGAGGGAGAGACCCAGTACTTC
>TRBJ1-4|NA|TRBV12-3/TRBV12-4|NA
CASSLTTRGLFF
TGTGCCAGCAGTTTAACTACCCGGGGACTGTTTTTT
>TRBJ2-7|NA|TRBV28|NA
CASRSSVEYYEQYF
TGTGCCAGCAGAAGCTCCGTAGAATACTACGAGCAGTACTTC
>TRBJ1-5|NA|TRBV7-2|NA
CASSSLTGIRSNQPQHF
TGTGCCAGCAGCAGCCTAACAGGGATAAGGAGCAATCAGCCCCAGCATTTT
>TRBJ2-2|NA|TRBV7-8|NA
CASGPLLGTGELFF
TGTGCCAGCGGGCCACTTCTGGGCACCGGGGAGCTGTTTTTT
>TRBJ1-1|NA|TRBV3-1/TRBV3-2|NA
CASSRTGSLRNTEAFF
TGTGCCAGCAGCCGCACAGGGAGTTTGAGGAACACTGAAGCTTTCTTT
>TRBJ2-1|NA|TRBV19|NA
CASSPSEHNEQFF
TGTGCCAGTAGCCCTAGCGAGCACAATGAGCAGTTCTTC
>TRBJ2-5|NA|TRBV28|TRBD1
CASSSPTGLETQYF
TGTGCCAGCAGTTCCCCGACAGGGTTAGAGACCCAGTACTTC
>TRBJ1-5|NA|TRBV5-6|TRBD1
CASSGQGSKPQHF
TGTGCCAGCAGCGGACAGGGGTCGAAGCCCCAGCATTTT
>TRBJ2-1|NA|TRBV5-1|NA
CASSSSGFWDEQFF
TGCGCCAGCAGCTCCTCAGGGTTTTGGGATGAGCAGTTCTTC
>TRBJ2-1|NA|TRBV6-5|NA
CASSYGDWRYNEQFF
TGTGCCAGCAGTTACGGGGACTGGCGCTACAATGAGCAGTTCTTC
>TRBJ2-7|NA|TRBV20-1|TRBD1
CSARGLTGAGEQYF
TGCAGTGCTCGTGGACTCACAGGGGCGGGCGAGCAGTACTTC
>TRBJ1-2|NA|TRBV6-5|TRBD1
CASRQQGRADGYTF
TGTGCCAGCAGGCAACAGGGGCGTGCGGATGGCTACACCTTC
>TRBJ1-4|NA|TRBV18|NA
CASSRGATNEKLFF
TGTGCCAGCTCACGGGGGGCAACTAATGAAAAACTGTTTTTT
>TRBJ2-1|NA|TRBV24-1|TRBD2
CATRDASGNNEQFF
TGTGCCACCCGGGATGCTAGCGGGAACAATGAGCAGTTCTTC
>TRBJ1-2|NA|TRBV13|TRBD1
CASSRQGNYGYTF
TGTGCCAGCAGCCGACAGGGCAACTATGGCTACACCTTC
>TRBJ2-1|NA|TRBV4-1|NA
CASSQDKNLAGVEQFF
TGCGCCAGCAGCCAAGATAAGAACCTAGCCGGCGTTGAGCAGTTCTTC
>TRBJ2-7|NA|TRBV7-2|TRBD1
CASSPRTGLEYEQYF
TGTGCCAGCAGCCCAAGGACAGGGTTAGAGTACGAGCAGTACTTC
>TRBJ2-1|NA|TRBV19|TRBD2
CASSYLTSPQGNEQFF
TGTGCCAGTAGTTACCTGACTAGCCCACAAGGGAATGAGCAGTTCTTC
>TRBJ2-7|NA|TRBV2|NA
CASSDRGYEQYF
TGTGCAAGCAGTGATAGGGGTTACGAGCAGTACTTC
>TRBJ1-6|NA|TRBV6-5|NA
CASSYGAGSPLHF
TGTGCCAGCAGTTACGGGGCAGGGTCACCCCTCCACTTT
>TRBJ2-5|NA|TRBV7-9|TRBD2
CASSLLLLAGRETQYF
TGTGCTAGCAGCTTGTTACTTCTAGCGGGAAGGGAGACCCAGTACTTC